Listed below are T cell receptor beta chains from one sample, sequenced in a study of vaccination and CD4 T cells after COVID-19. Using its own MiXCR run on the PCR reads, TCRdb lists one record per CDR3 protein. The data contain 20,000 to 30,000 distinct CDR3 sequences, approximately 67% of them singletons. These receptors lack a known antigen. The material sequenced was CD4+ T cells from blood, cultured in vitro, taken after SARS-CoV-2 vaccination. The receptors originated from a human donor who received a COVID-19 vaccine. Each CDR3 is given with its conserved first and last residue. A D gene is named only where the DNA matches it firmly. The size entry is marked missing in some rows and otherwise reads once, few, many or a size class.

TRBD2	-	TRBV7-6	TRBJ2-1	TGTGCCAGCAGCTTAAAGTTAGCGGGGCGGTTATACAATGAGCAGTTCTTC	CASSLKLAGRLYNEQFF
TRBD1	-	TRBV10-3	TRBJ1-2	TGTGCCATCAGTGAGACCCGGGACAGGCCTAACTATGGCTACACCTTC	CAISETRDRPNYGYTF
-	-	TRBV27	TRBJ1-5	TGTGCCAGCAGTTTATCGGCAGTCCAGCCCCAGCATTTT	CASSLSAVQPQHF
-	-	TRBV2	TRBJ2-5	TGTGCCAGCAGTGGGTGGGGGATCGGGTCAGAGACCCAGTACTTC	CASSGWGIGSETQYF
-	-	TRBV6-1	TRBJ1-1	TGTGCCAGCAGCCCCGAAGGGGCTATGAACACTGAAGCTTTCTTT	CASSPEGAMNTEAFF
TRBD1	-	TRBV6-5	TRBJ2-1	TGTGCCAGCAGTTACGAGGGACAGGGGGTCAATGAGCAGTTCTTC	CASSYEGQGVNEQFF
TRBD1	-	TRBV4-1	TRBJ1-2	TGCGCCAGCAGCCAAGCTGCGGGACAGGTCTATGGCTACACCTTC	CASSQAAGQVYGYTF
-	-	TRBV15	TRBJ1-3	TGTGCCACCAGCCATGAGCGGCCCACCATATATTTT	CATSHERPTIYF
-	-	TRBV2	TRBJ1-5	TGTGCCAGCAGTGATGGTGCCAGAGTATATAGCAATCAGCCCCAGCATTTT	CASSDGARVYSNQPQHF
-	-	TRBV10-3	TRBJ2-3	TGTGCCATCAGGACAGGAGGTACAGATACGCAGTATTTT	CAIRTGGTDTQYF
TRBD2	-	TRBV2	TRBJ2-5	TGTGCCAGCAGTGAACGATCCCTAGCGGGGGGAGAGACCCAGTACTTC	CASSERSLAGGETQYF
TRBD2	-	TRBV11-2	TRBJ2-1	TGTGCCAGCAGCTTAGAGGGGACTACGCAGTTCTTC	CASSLEGTTQFF
-	few	TRBV2	TRBJ1-5	TGTGCCAGCGGGCCAGCGAGGCAGCCCCAGCATTTT	CASGPARQPQHF
-	-	TRBV29-1	TRBJ1-3	TGCAGCGTTGAACTGGGGCGTCCGGGACACCTCTCTGGAAACACCATATATTTT	CSVELGRPGHLSGNTIYF
-	-	TRBV27	TRBJ1-6	TGTGCCAGCAGTTTTGTTGCAGAAGATAATTCACCCCTCCACTTT	CASSFVAEDNSPLHF
-	-	TRBV3-1	TRBJ2-5	TGTGCCAGCAGCCAGGGTGAGACCCAGTACTTC	CASSQGETQYF
-	few	TRBV7-2	TRBJ1-2	TGTGCCAGCAGCTTCGACAGGTGGAATGGCTACACCTTC	CASSFDRWNGYTF
TRBD1	-	TRBV11-3	TRBJ2-3	TGTGCCAGCAGCTTAGTTCTGACAGGGCTCACAGATACGCAGTATTTT	CASSLVLTGLTDTQYF
TRBD1	medium-sized	TRBV20-1	TRBJ1-2	TGCAGTGCAGATTCCGGGACAGGAGTCTATGGCTACACCTTC	CSADSGTGVYGYTF
TRBD1	-	TRBV10-3	TRBJ1-6	TGTGCCATCAGTGCGTCAGACAGGGGATCACCCCTCCACTTT	CAISASDRGSPLHF
-	-	TRBV7-9	TRBJ1-5	TGTGCCAGCGGGGACCAGGGAGGCAATCAGCCCCAGCATTTT	CASGDQGGNQPQHF
-	-	TRBV6-1	TRBJ1-2	TGTGCCAGCAGTGAAAGCCAACTTACGAGCTATGGCTACACCTTC	CASSESQLTSYGYTF